What follows are 5 T cell receptor beta chains derived from one specimen sequenced in a study of CD8 T cells in Susac syndrome. RNA totalling roughly 0.45 to 1 ug underwent reverse transcription with random hexamers. TCRdb fed the immunoSEQ multiplex PCR reads into MiXCR, producing one record per CDR3 protein. The table includes roughly 180,000 distinct CDR3 sequences, roughly 94% detected once. The source material was CD4+ T cells from PBMCs. These receptors came from a human donor with Susac syndrome.

The chain joins TRBV5-4 to TRBJ2-7, with 9 bases matching TRBD1. Germline lookup yields CDR1 SGHNT and CDR2 YYREEE (reference sequence). The V segment lost 3 bases and the J segment 2 bases; nucleotides outside the gene matches: 3. This CDR3 is 14 amino acids long. The CDR3 DNA reads TGTGCCAGCAGCTCCCGGACAGGGGCCTACGAGCAGTACTTC. Translating gives CASSSRTGAYEQYF.

The gene calls are TRBV7-3 and TRBJ1-6; TRBD1 might be the D (5 bases). This CDR3 has 14 residues. The germline gives CDR1 SGHTA, CDR2 FQGTGA. Trimming shortened V by 5 bases and J by 8 bases, and 13 bases separated the two germline ends. The CDR3 is CASSPGDVHSPLHF. CDR3 nucleotide sequence: TGTGCCAGCAGCCCGGGGGACGTTCATTCACCCCTCCACTTT.

The genes are TRBV3-1 and TRBJ1-2; the D is unclear. Between the trimmed V and J ends, which lost 4 bases and 4 bases, there was a span of 16 bases. The CDR3 has 15 amino acids. Germline V gene data show CDR1 as LGHDT and CDR2 as YNNKEL (reference sequence). The CDR3 reads CASSPGSMASYGYTF. The CDR3 bases are TGTGCCAGCAGCCCCGGGAGTATGGCTTCCTATGGCTACACCTTC.

The rearrangement links TRBV30 to TRBJ1-2; D might be TRBD1 (5 bases). The CDR3 loop spans 12 amino acids. Trimming stripped 3 bases from V and 4 bases from J, with 9 bases between. The germline V gene encodes CDR1 GTSNPN and CDR2 SVGIG (reference sequence). The CDR3 DNA follows: TGTGCCTGGAGGGATACAGGCTATGGCTACACCTTC. Residues: CAWRDTGYGYTF.

This clonotype was seen a handful of times. This sequence joins TRBV29-1 and TRBJ2-3; D is undetermined. V lost 4 bases and J 2 bases, leaving 4 bases between the germline ends. The CDR3 has 11 residues. Germline V lookup: CDR1 SQVTM, CDR2 ANQGSEA. CDR3 sequence reads: CSVGDTDTQYF. The CDR3 DNA is TGCAGCGTTGGTGACACAGATACGCAGTATTTT.